The TCR beta chain described here comes from a study of blood T cell repertoires in COVID-19. Looking at the study overall: The origin of the acute and convalescent COVID-19 samples was the United States, Italy and Spain. PBMCs, B-cell-depleted T cells, or T cells provided the cDNA or gDNA that made up the material.

V was cut by 2 bases and J by 3 bases, with 10 bases left in between. CDR3 length equals 15 residues. Germline CDR1 reads MNHNS; CDR2 reads SASEGT. The authors' processing: Amplified reference gene primers provided the basis for estimating nucleated cell counts. Generated by immunoSEQ multiplex PCR, the TCRdb table keeps only in-frame clones and is missing some. The V and J calls and clone size come from that table; D and trimming were worked out from the DNA. The sample yields more than 50,000 clones, 74% seen once. In its sample, this clone was seen a few times. This receptor was obtained from an elderly woman with acute or convalescent COVID-19. V is TRBV6-1 and J is TRBJ1-4, with D possibly matching TRBD1 (5 bases). Sequencing used peripheral blood. The CDR3 loop is CASSEIWGANEKLFF. DNA of the CDR3: TGTGCCAGCAGTGAAATCTGGGGGGCTAATGAAAAACTGTTTTTT.